The rows below give T cell receptor beta chains drawn from one sample of a study of vaccination and CD4 T cells after COVID-19. No antigen is known for these receptors. Each CDR3 protein gets one entry after TCRdb re-called the PCR reads with MiXCR. The sample has 10,000 or so distinct CDR3 sequences; 45% to 60% are singletons. Material for sequencing was CD4+ T cells from blood, cultured in vitro. These receptors were obtained from a human donor who had recovered from COVID-19. Both conserved end residues are part of each CDR3. D genes are given only for firm matches. Size is stated for part of the rows, as once, few or many counts, or as a class when the clone is expanded.

D gene: TRBD2
V gene: TRBV11-2
clone size: -
J gene: TRBJ2-7
CDR3 DNA: TGTGCCAGCAGCTTAGCAGCGGGAGGCATCTACGAGCAGTACTTC
CDR3 protein: CASSLAAGGIYEQYF

D gene: TRBD1
V gene: TRBV2
clone size: -
J gene: TRBJ1-5
CDR3 DNA: TGTGCCAGCAGAGGGACAGGCGTTAATCAGCCCCAGCATTTT
CDR3 protein: CASRGTGVNQPQHF

D gene: -
V gene: TRBV6-2/TRBV6-3
clone size: -
J gene: TRBJ1-5
CDR3 DNA: TGTGCCAGCAGTCTACGGACAGCTAGCAATCAGCCCCAGCATTTT
CDR3 protein: CASSLRTASNQPQHF

D gene: -
V gene: TRBV19
clone size: once
J gene: TRBJ1-1
CDR3 DNA: TGTGCCAGTAGTTCGTACAGATACACTGAAGCTTTCTTT
CDR3 protein: CASSSYRYTEAFF

D gene: -
V gene: TRBV20-1
clone size: -
J gene: TRBJ1-2
CDR3 DNA: TGCAGTGCTAGAGATGAAGGGAGGGTTTATGGCTACACCTTC
CDR3 protein: CSARDEGRVYGYTF

D gene: TRBD2
V gene: TRBV20-1
clone size: once
J gene: TRBJ2-5
CDR3 DNA: TGCAGTGCTAGAGGGACTAGCGGGGAGACCCAGTACTTC
CDR3 protein: CSARGTSGETQYF

D gene: TRBD2
V gene: TRBV24-1
clone size: -
J gene: TRBJ2-1
CDR3 DNA: TGTGCCACCAGTGAGCATACACTAGCGAATGAGCAGTTCTTC
CDR3 protein: CATSEHTLANEQFF

D gene: -
V gene: TRBV7-9
clone size: -
J gene: TRBJ2-1
CDR3 DNA: TGTGCCAGCAGCTATGGGGATTTAAGCAATGAGCAGTTCTTC
CDR3 protein: CASSYGDLSNEQFF

D gene: TRBD1
V gene: TRBV6-1
clone size: few
J gene: TRBJ2-4
CDR3 DNA: TGTGCCAGCAGTCCCCTCGGGACAGGGGGCCAATCGGCCAAAAACATTCAGTACTTC
CDR3 protein: CASSPLGTGGQSAKNIQYF

D gene: TRBD2
V gene: TRBV2
clone size: hyperexpanded
J gene: TRBJ2-7
CDR3 DNA: TGTGCCGAGGGGGGACTAGCGGGACGGGAGCAGTACTTC
CDR3 protein: CAEGGLAGREQYF

D gene: -
V gene: TRBV12-3/TRBV12-4
clone size: -
J gene: TRBJ1-5
CDR3 DNA: TGTGCCAGCAGTCGGAGCTCTCAGCCCCAGCATTTT
CDR3 protein: CASSRSSQPQHF

D gene: TRBD1
V gene: TRBV7-2
clone size: -
J gene: TRBJ1-5
CDR3 DNA: TGTGCCAGCAGCTTGACAGGGCGGAGTCAGCCCCAGCATTTT
CDR3 protein: CASSLTGRSQPQHF

D gene: TRBD1
V gene: TRBV7-2
clone size: medium-sized
J gene: TRBJ2-7
CDR3 DNA: TGTGCCAGCAGCTCGGGACAGGGGAGAACCTACGAGCAGTACTTC
CDR3 protein: CASSSGQGRTYEQYF

D gene: -
V gene: TRBV27
clone size: -
J gene: TRBJ1-2
CDR3 DNA: TGTGCCAGCGGGAGGAACAGGCCCCAAGCTAACTATGGCTACACCTTC
CDR3 protein: CASGRNRPQANYGYTF

D gene: -
V gene: TRBV30
clone size: -
J gene: TRBJ1-1
CDR3 DNA: TGTGCCTGGAGGAGACAGCAACAAGCTTTCTTT
CDR3 protein: CAWRRQQQAFF

D gene: -
V gene: TRBV20-1
clone size: few
J gene: TRBJ1-1
CDR3 DNA: TGCAGTGCTCAAACACCGGCGAACACTGAAGCTTTCTTT
CDR3 protein: CSAQTPANTEAFF

D gene: -
V gene: TRBV20-1
clone size: -
J gene: TRBJ2-7
CDR3 DNA: TGCAGTGCTGGAAGGAGCCGGGACGGCTACTACGAGCAGTACTTC
CDR3 protein: CSAGRSRDGYYEQYF

D gene: TRBD1
V gene: TRBV10-3
clone size: -
J gene: TRBJ2-6
CDR3 DNA: TGTGCCATCAGTGAGCGGGACAGGGGGCAAGTTGGGGCCAACGTCCTGACTTTC
CDR3 protein: CAISERDRGQVGANVLTF

D gene: -
V gene: TRBV12-3/TRBV12-4
clone size: few
J gene: TRBJ1-5
CDR3 DNA: TGTGCCAGCAGTTTAGGGGGCCAGCCCCAGCATTTT
CDR3 protein: CASSLGGQPQHF

D gene: -
V gene: TRBV7-2
clone size: -
J gene: TRBJ1-2
CDR3 DNA: TGTGCCAGCAGCTCGGACCGCCTCTATGGCTACACCTTC
CDR3 protein: CASSSDRLYGYTF

D gene: -
V gene: TRBV6-1
clone size: once
J gene: TRBJ1-1
CDR3 DNA: TGTGCCAGCAGCACGACGGGGAGGAACACTGAAGCTTTCTTT
CDR3 protein: CASSTTGRNTEAFF

D gene: TRBD2
V gene: TRBV20-1
clone size: -
J gene: TRBJ2-7
CDR3 DNA: TGCAGTGCTAACCTAGCGGGAGTTGGCGAGCAGTACTTC
CDR3 protein: CSANLAGVGEQYF

D gene: TRBD2
V gene: TRBV30
clone size: -
J gene: TRBJ2-3
CDR3 DNA: TGTGCCCTAGCGGGGGGTAGCACAGATACGCAGTATTTT
CDR3 protein: CALAGGSTDTQYF

D gene: TRBD2
V gene: TRBV24-1
clone size: few
J gene: TRBJ2-2
CDR3 DNA: TGTGCCACCGGCTCCCTAGCGGGAGACACCGGGGAGCTGTTTTTT
CDR3 protein: CATGSLAGDTGELFF

D gene: -
V gene: TRBV30
clone size: -
J gene: TRBJ2-3
CDR3 DNA: TGTGCCCGGGCGCGGACCACAGTAAGAGATACGCAGTATTTT
CDR3 protein: CARARTTVRDTQYF

D gene: -
V gene: TRBV20-1
clone size: -
J gene: TRBJ1-1
CDR3 DNA: TGCAGTGCGCCGGGACCCCTCTCCAACACTGAAGCTTTCTTT
CDR3 protein: CSAPGPLSNTEAFF

D gene: -
V gene: TRBV2
clone size: -
J gene: TRBJ1-6
CDR3 DNA: TGTGCCAGCAGGCTAACTAGGGATAATTCACCCCTCCACTTT
CDR3 protein: CASRLTRDNSPLHF

D gene: TRBD2
V gene: TRBV19
clone size: -
J gene: TRBJ2-5
CDR3 DNA: TGTGCCAGTAGGCTGGGAGGGGCTTCGGAGACCCAGTACTTC
CDR3 protein: CASRLGGASETQYF

D gene: TRBD2
V gene: TRBV7-2
clone size: few
J gene: TRBJ2-1
CDR3 DNA: TGTGCCAGCAGCTTATCGTTCGGACTAGCGGGACTTGAGCAGTTCTTC
CDR3 protein: CASSLSFGLAGLEQFF

D gene: -
V gene: TRBV7-3
clone size: -
J gene: TRBJ2-6
CDR3 DNA: TGTGCCAGCAGCGGGATTCAGGGCAACTCTGGGGCCAACGTCCTGACTTTC
CDR3 protein: CASSGIQGNSGANVLTF

D gene: -
V gene: TRBV2
clone size: -
J gene: TRBJ2-2
CDR3 DNA: TGTGCCAGCAGAATTTGGGACACTAACACCGGGGAGCTGTTTTTT
CDR3 protein: CASRIWDTNTGELFF

D gene: TRBD1
V gene: TRBV6-1
clone size: few
J gene: TRBJ1-3
CDR3 DNA: TGTGCCAGCAGGGGACAGTCCGGGCCTGGAAACACCATATATTTT
CDR3 protein: CASRGQSGPGNTIYF

D gene: -
V gene: TRBV12-3/TRBV12-4
clone size: -
J gene: TRBJ1-5
CDR3 DNA: TGTGCCAGCAGAAAGGGCGTTAATCAGCCCCAGCATTTT
CDR3 protein: CASRKGVNQPQHF

D gene: -
V gene: TRBV7-9
clone size: -
J gene: TRBJ1-2
CDR3 DNA: TGTGCCAGCAGCTCCGAGGCTTTTGCCTTAGGCGGTGGCTACACCTTC
CDR3 protein: CASSSEAFALGGGYTF

D gene: -
V gene: TRBV5-5
clone size: -
J gene: TRBJ1-1
CDR3 DNA: TGTGCCAGCAGCTACCCAACAGGGCGAAACACTGAAGCTTTCTTT
CDR3 protein: CASSYPTGRNTEAFF

D gene: -
V gene: TRBV20-1
clone size: -
J gene: TRBJ2-7
CDR3 DNA: TGCCGTGCTAGAGGGGGGAGGGGCTACGAGCAGTACTTC
CDR3 protein: CRARGGRGYEQYF

D gene: -
V gene: TRBV6-2/TRBV6-3
clone size: -
J gene: TRBJ2-7
CDR3 DNA: TGTGCCAGCAGGCGATTCAGGGGAAGCGAGCAGTACTTC
CDR3 protein: CASRRFRGSEQYF

D gene: -
V gene: TRBV6-5
clone size: few
J gene: TRBJ1-2
CDR3 DNA: TGTGCCAGCAGTTACTCGCCGCAGGGGACTTATGGCTACACCTTC
CDR3 protein: CASSYSPQGTYGYTF

D gene: TRBD2
V gene: TRBV12-3/TRBV12-4
clone size: once
J gene: TRBJ2-1
CDR3 DNA: TGTGCCAGCAGTTTTCCCCCTAGCGGGGGGGCAAATGAGCAGTTCTTC
CDR3 protein: CASSFPPSGGANEQFF

D gene: TRBD2
V gene: TRBV20-1
clone size: -
J gene: TRBJ2-2
CDR3 DNA: TGCAGTGCCAGGACTAGCGGGGGGGCCATCGGGGAGCTGTTTTTT
CDR3 protein: CSARTSGGAIGELFF

D gene: -
V gene: TRBV5-5
clone size: -
J gene: TRBJ2-7
CDR3 DNA: TGTGCCAGCAGCTTAAACGACCACGAGCAGTACTTC
CDR3 protein: CASSLNDHEQYF

D gene: -
V gene: TRBV9
clone size: -
J gene: TRBJ2-7
CDR3 DNA: TGTGCCAGCAGCGTAGTTGCGGACAGCTCCTACGAGCAGTACTTC
CDR3 protein: CASSVVADSSYEQYF

D gene: -
V gene: TRBV4-3
clone size: few
J gene: TRBJ1-1
CDR3 DNA: TGCGCCAGCAGCTATGGGGGCAGTGAAGCTTTCTTT
CDR3 protein: CASSYGGSEAFF

D gene: -
V gene: TRBV6-2/TRBV6-3
clone size: -
J gene: TRBJ1-5
CDR3 DNA: TGTGCCAGCAACATGGAGGGGCTGGTGAGAAGCAATCAGCCCCAGCATTTT
CDR3 protein: CASNMEGLVRSNQPQHF

D gene: -
V gene: TRBV11-2
clone size: -
J gene: TRBJ1-6
CDR3 DNA: TGTGCCAGCAGCTTAGGCAGAGAAGCACCCCTCCACTTT
CDR3 protein: CASSLGREAPLHF

D gene: -
V gene: TRBV11-3
clone size: -
J gene: TRBJ1-2
CDR3 DNA: TGTGCCAGCAGCGGTGACAGGCCTACGGGCTATGGCTACACCTTC
CDR3 protein: CASSGDRPTGYGYTF

D gene: -
V gene: TRBV21-1
clone size: -
J gene: TRBJ2-7
CDR3 DNA: TGTGCCAGCAGCAAGAGGGGACACGTCTACGAGCAGTACTTC
CDR3 protein: CASSKRGHVYEQYF

D gene: TRBD1
V gene: TRBV10-3
clone size: few
J gene: TRBJ1-1
CDR3 DNA: TGTGCCATCAGTGAGTCGGGACAGCCGAACACTGAAGCTTTCTTT
CDR3 protein: CAISESGQPNTEAFF

D gene: -
V gene: TRBV9
clone size: -
J gene: TRBJ1-1
CDR3 DNA: TGTGCCAGCAGCGAGAGGGACGGGGTAAGGGCTGAAGCTTTCTTT
CDR3 protein: CASSERDGVRAEAFF

D gene: -
V gene: TRBV30
clone size: -
J gene: TRBJ1-6
CDR3 DNA: TGTGCCTGGAATGACGCGGGACGGCCAAATTCACCCCTCCACTTT
CDR3 protein: CAWNDAGRPNSPLHF

D gene: TRBD1
V gene: TRBV28
clone size: -
J gene: TRBJ2-1
CDR3 DNA: TGTGCCAGCACGGACACGGGACAGGGGGATTATGAGCAGTTCTTC
CDR3 protein: CASTDTGQGDYEQFF

D gene: TRBD1
V gene: TRBV28
clone size: -
J gene: TRBJ2-7
CDR3 DNA: TGTGCCAGCAGCAACCCGGACAGGGCCTCCTACGAGCAGTACTTC
CDR3 protein: CASSNPDRASYEQYF

D gene: TRBD1
V gene: TRBV5-4
clone size: -
J gene: TRBJ1-2
CDR3 DNA: TGTGCCAGCAGCGCCGGGACAGCTATGGATGGCTACACCTTC
CDR3 protein: CASSAGTAMDGYTF

D gene: -
V gene: TRBV6-2/TRBV6-3
clone size: few
J gene: TRBJ2-3
CDR3 DNA: TGTGCCAGCAGTTCCGGCCCGGGACGGATCACAGATACGCAGTATTTT
CDR3 protein: CASSSGPGRITDTQYF

D gene: -
V gene: TRBV9
clone size: few
J gene: TRBJ1-3
CDR3 DNA: TGTGCCAGCAGCGCCCCGCGGGGGCCCACTGGAAACACCATATATTTT
CDR3 protein: CASSAPRGPTGNTIYF

D gene: -
V gene: TRBV7-8
clone size: -
J gene: TRBJ1-3
CDR3 DNA: TGTGCCAGCAGCTTAGGGGGGGGTAGTGGAAACACCATATATTTT
CDR3 protein: CASSLGGGSGNTIYF

D gene: TRBD2
V gene: TRBV15
clone size: few
J gene: TRBJ2-5
CDR3 DNA: TGTGCCACCAGCAGGGCCCGGACTAGCGGCCTCCAAGAGACCCAGTACTTC
CDR3 protein: CATSRARTSGLQETQYF

D gene: -
V gene: TRBV7-2
clone size: few
J gene: TRBJ1-2
CDR3 DNA: TGTGCCAGCAGCTCCTTAGGGGGGCGCCCCGGCTATGGCTACACCTTC
CDR3 protein: CASSSLGGRPGYGYTF

D gene: -
V gene: TRBV20-1
clone size: few
J gene: TRBJ1-3
CDR3 DNA: TGCAGTGCTAGAGACAACCGGGACCCATCTGGAAACACCATATATTTT
CDR3 protein: CSARDNRDPSGNTIYF

D gene: -
V gene: TRBV28
clone size: -
J gene: TRBJ1-2
CDR3 DNA: TGTGCCAGCAGTCAATTGATCGGGGGGTCCCTCCACTATGGCTACACCTTC
CDR3 protein: CASSQLIGGSLHYGYTF